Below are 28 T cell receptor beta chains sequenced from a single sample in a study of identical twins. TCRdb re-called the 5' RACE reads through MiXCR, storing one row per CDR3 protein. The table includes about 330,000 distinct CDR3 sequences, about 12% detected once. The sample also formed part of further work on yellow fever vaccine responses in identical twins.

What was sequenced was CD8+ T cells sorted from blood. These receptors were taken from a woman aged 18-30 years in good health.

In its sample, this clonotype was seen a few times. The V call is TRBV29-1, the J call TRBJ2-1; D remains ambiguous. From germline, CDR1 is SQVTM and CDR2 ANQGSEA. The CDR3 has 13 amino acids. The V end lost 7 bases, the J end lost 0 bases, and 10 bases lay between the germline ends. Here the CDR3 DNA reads TGCAGCGGCCTCTGGTCCTCCTACAATGAGCAGTTCTTC. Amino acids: CSGLWSSYNEQFF.

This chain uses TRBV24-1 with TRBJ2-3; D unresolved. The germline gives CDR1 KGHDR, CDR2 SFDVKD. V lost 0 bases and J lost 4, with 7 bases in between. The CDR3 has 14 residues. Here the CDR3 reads CATSDLGDPDTQYF. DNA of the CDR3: TGTGCCACCAGTGATTTGGGGGATCCAGATACGCAGTATTTT.

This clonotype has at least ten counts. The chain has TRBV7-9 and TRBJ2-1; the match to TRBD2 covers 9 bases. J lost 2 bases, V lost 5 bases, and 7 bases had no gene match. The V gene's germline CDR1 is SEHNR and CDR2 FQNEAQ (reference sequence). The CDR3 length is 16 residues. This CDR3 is CASSDRLAGAYNEQFF. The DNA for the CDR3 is TGTGCCAGCAGCGACAGATTAGCGGGGGCCTACAATGAGCAGTTCTTC.

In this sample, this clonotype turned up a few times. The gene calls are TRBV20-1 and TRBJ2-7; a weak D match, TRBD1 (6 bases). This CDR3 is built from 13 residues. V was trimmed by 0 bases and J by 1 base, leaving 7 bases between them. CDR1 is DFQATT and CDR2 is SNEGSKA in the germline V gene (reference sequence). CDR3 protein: CSAREGGSYEQYV. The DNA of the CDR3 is TGCAGTGCTAGAGAAGGGGGTTCCTACGAGCAGTACGTC.

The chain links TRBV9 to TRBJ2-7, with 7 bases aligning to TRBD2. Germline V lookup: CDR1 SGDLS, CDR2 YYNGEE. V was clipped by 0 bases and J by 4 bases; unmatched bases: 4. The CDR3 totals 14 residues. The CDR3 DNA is TGTGCCAGCAGCGTAGGTGGGCGGGAGTACGAGCAGTACTTC. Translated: CASSVGGREYEQYF.

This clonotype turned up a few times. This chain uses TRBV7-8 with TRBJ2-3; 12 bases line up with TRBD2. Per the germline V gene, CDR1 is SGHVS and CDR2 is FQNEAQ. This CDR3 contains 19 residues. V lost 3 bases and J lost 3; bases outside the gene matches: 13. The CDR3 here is CASSFGRASGGAETDTQYF. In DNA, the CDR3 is TGTGCCAGCAGCTTCGGGAGGGCTAGCGGGGGGGCCGAGACAGATACGCAGTATTTT. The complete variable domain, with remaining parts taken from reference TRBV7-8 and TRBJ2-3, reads GAGVSQSPRYKVAKRGQDVALRCDPISGHVSLFWYQQALGQGPEFLTYFQNEAQLDKSGLPSDRFFAERPEGSVSTLKIQRTQQEDSAVYLCASSFGRASGGAETDTQYFGPGTRLTVL.

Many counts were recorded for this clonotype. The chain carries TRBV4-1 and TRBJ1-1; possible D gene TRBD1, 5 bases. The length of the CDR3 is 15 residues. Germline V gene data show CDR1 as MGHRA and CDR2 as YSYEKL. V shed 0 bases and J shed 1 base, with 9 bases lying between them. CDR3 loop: CASSQEWGSNTEAFF. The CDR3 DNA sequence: TGCGCCAGCAGCCAAGAGTGGGGCTCGAACACTGAAGCTTTCTTT.

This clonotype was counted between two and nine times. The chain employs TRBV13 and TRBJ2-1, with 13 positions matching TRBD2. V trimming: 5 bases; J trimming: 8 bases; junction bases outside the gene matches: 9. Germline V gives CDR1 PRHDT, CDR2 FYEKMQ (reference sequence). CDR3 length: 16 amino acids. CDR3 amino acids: CASSPRGTSGIHEQFF. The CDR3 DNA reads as TGTGCCAGCAGCCCTAGGGGGACTAGCGGGATCCATGAGCAGTTCTTC.

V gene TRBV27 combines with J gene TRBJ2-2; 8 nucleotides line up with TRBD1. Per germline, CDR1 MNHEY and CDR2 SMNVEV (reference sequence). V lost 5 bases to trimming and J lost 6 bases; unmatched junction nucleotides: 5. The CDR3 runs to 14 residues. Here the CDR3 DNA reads TGTGCCAGCAGTCGAAGACAGGGGTCCGGGGAGCTGTTTTTT. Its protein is CASSRRQGSGELFF.

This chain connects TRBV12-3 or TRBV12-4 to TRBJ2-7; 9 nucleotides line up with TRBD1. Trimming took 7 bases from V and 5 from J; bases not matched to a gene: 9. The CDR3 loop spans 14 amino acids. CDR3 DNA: TGTGCCAGCACCACGGACAGGGGTAGCGACGAGCAGTACTTC. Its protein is CASTTDRGSDEQYF.

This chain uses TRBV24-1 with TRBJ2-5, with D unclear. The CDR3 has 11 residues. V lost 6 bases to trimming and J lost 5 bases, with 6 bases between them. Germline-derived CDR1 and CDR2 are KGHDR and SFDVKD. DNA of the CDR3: TGTGCCACCAGTAATATGGAGACCCAGTACTTC. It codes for CATSNMETQYF.

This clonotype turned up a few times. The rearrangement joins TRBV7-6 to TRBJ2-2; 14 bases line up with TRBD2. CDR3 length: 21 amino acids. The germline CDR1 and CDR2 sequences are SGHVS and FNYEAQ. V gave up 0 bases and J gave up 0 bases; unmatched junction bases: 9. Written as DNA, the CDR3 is TGTGCCAGCAGCTTAGCCCCAAGGACTAGCGGGGGGCCCTCGAACACCGGGGAGCTGTTTTTT. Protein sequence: CASSLAPRTSGGPSNTGELFF.

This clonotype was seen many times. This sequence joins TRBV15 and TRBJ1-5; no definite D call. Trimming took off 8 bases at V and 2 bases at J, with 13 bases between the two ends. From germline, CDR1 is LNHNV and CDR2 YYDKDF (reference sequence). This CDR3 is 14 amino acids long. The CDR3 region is CATAEEFRNQPQHF. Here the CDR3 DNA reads TGTGCCACCGCCGAGGAGTTCCGCAATCAGCCCCAGCATTTT.

The CDR3 is CASSPRQSDEQFF. The CDR3 bases are TGTGCCAGCAGCCCCCGTCAATCCGATGAGCAGTTCTTC. This chain uses TRBV7-9 with TRBJ2-1, with unresolved D. CDR1 is SEHNR and CDR2 is FQNEAQ in the germline V gene (reference sequence). The CDR3 consists of 13 residues. V shed 5 bases and J shed 8 bases, with 13 bases lying between them.

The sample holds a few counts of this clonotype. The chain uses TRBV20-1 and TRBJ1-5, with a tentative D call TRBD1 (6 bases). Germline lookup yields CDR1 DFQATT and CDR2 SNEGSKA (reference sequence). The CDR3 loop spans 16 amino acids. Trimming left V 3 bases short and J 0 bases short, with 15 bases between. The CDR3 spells CSARDPGDYSNQPQHF. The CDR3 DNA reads TGCAGTGCTAGGGATCCAGGGGATTATAGCAATCAGCCCCAGCATTTT.

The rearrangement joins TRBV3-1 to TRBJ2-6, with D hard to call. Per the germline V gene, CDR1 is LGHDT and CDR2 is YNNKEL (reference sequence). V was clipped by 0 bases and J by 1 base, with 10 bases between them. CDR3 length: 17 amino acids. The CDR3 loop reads CASSQDPGWSGANVLTF. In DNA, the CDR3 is TGTGCCAGCAGCCAAGACCCGGGTTGGTCTGGGGCCAACGTCCTGACTTTC. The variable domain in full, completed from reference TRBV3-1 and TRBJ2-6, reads DTAVSQTPKYLVTQMGNDKSIKCEQNLGHDTMYWYKQDSKKFLKIMFSYNNKELIINETVPNRFSPKSPDKAHLNLHINSLELGDSAVYFCASSQDPGWSGANVLTFGAGSRLTVL.

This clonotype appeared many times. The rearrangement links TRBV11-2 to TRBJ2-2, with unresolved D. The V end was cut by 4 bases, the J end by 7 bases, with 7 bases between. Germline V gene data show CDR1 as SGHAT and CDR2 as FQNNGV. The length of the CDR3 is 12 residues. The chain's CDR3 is CASSSDGGELFF. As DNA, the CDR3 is TGTGCCAGCAGCTCGGACGGCGGGGAGCTGTTTTTT.

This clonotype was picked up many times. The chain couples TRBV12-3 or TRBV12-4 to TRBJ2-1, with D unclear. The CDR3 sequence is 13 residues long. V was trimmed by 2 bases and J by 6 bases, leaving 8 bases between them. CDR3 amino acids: CASSLSERNEQFF. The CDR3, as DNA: TGTGCCAGCAGTTTAAGTGAACGCAATGAGCAGTTCTTC.

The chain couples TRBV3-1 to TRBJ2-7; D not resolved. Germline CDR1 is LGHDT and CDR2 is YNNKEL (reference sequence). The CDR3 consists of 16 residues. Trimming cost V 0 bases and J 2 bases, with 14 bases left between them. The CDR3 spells CASSQDWSGWAYEQYF. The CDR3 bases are TGTGCCAGCAGCCAAGATTGGTCCGGATGGGCCTACGAGCAGTACTTC.

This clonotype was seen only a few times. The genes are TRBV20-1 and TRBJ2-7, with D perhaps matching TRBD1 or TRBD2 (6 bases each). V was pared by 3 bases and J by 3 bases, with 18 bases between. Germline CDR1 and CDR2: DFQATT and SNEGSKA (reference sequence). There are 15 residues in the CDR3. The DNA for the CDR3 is TGCAGTGCTAGGGGGGGCAGTTTGGGCGACTACGAGCAGTACTTC. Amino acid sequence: CSARGGSLGDYEQYF.

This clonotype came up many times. The DNA for the CDR3 is TGTGCCAGCAGTTACTCGGTTTCTGACGCCTACAATGAGCAGTTCTTC. This gives the protein CASSYSVSDAYNEQFF. The chain carries TRBV6-5 and TRBJ2-1; D is ambiguous. CDR1 is MNHEY, CDR2 SVGAGI, per germline. CDR3 length: 16 residues. V gave up 0 bases and J gave up 2 bases, with 11 bases separating them.

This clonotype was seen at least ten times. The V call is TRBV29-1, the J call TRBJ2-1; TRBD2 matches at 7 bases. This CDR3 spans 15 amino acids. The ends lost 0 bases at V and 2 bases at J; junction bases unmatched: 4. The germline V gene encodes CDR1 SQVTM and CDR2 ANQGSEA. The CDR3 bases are TGCAGCGTTGAAGAAAGCGGGATAACCTACAATGAGCAGTTCTTC. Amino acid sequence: CSVEESGITYNEQFF.

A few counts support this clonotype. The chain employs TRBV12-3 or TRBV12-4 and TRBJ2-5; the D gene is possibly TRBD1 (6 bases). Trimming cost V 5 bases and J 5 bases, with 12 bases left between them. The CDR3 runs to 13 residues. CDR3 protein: CASSLTGPETQYF. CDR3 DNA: TGTGCCAGCAGTCTTACAGGGCCGGAGACCCAGTACTTC.

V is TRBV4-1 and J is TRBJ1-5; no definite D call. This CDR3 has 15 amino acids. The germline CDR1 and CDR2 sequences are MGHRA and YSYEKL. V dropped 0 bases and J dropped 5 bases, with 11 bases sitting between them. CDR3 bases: TGCGCCAGCAGCCAAGAGCAGGTTCAGCATCAGCCCCAGCATTTT. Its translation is CASSQEQVQHQPQHF.

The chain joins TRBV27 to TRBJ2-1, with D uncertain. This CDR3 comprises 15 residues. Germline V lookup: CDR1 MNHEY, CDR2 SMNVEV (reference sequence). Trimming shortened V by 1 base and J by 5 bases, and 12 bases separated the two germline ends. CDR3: CASSLWARLHNEQFF. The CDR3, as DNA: TGTGCCAGCAGTTTATGGGCCCGGCTACACAATGAGCAGTTCTTC.

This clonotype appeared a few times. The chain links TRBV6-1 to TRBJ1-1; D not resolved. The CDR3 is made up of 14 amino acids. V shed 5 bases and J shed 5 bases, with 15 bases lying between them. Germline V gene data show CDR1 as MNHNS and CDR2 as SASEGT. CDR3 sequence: CASSPTVPGTEAFF. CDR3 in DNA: TGTGCCAGCAGTCCTACTGTCCCTGGGACTGAAGCTTTCTTT.

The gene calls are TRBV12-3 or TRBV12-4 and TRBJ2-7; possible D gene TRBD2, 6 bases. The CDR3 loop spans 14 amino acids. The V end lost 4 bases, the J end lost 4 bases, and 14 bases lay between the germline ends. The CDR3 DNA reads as TGTGCCAGCAGTTGGGGCGGGATAGGGTACGAGCAGTACTTC. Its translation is CASSWGGIGYEQYF.

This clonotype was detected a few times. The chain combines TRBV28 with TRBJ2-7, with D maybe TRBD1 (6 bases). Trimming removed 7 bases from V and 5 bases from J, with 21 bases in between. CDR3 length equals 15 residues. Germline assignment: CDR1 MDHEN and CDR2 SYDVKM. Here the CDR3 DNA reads TGTGCCAGCACTCCTTCACAGGGATTTCAGCACGAGCAGTACTTC. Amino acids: CASTPSQGFQHEQYF. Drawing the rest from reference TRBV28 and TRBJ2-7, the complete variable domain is DVKVTQSSRYLVKRTGEKVFLECVQDMDHENMFWYRQDPGLGLRLIYFSYDVKMKEKGDIPEGYSVSREKKERFSLILESASTNQTSMYLCASTPSQGFQHEQYFGPGTRLTVT.